Below, 22 T cell receptor beta chains from the same sample are listed, as sequenced in a study of technical replicates of blood from several donors. Assay: immunoSEQ multiplex PCR; the TCRdb copy retains only in-frame clones and omits some. The repertoire holds tens of thousands of clones, with around 87% as singletons. Sequencing was carried out using PBMCs. These receptors all come from a human donor in good health. Some clones in this sample may be carry-over from other donors' samples.

CDR3 residues: CASSVRGQLGDTIYF. In DNA form, the CDR3 reads TGTGCCAGCAGCGTACGGGGACAGCTTGGGGACACCATATATTTT. This rearrangement joins TRBV7-8 to TRBJ1-3; 7 bases are shared with TRBD1. CDR1 is SGHVS, CDR2 FQNEAQ, per germline. V gave up 5 bases and J gave up 8 bases; unmatched junction bases: 12. The CDR3 has 15 residues.

This chain uses TRBV10-3 with TRBJ1-2, with 11 positions matching TRBD1. The CDR3 loop spans 14 amino acids. Germline CDR1 is ENHRY and CDR2 is SYGVKD. The ends lost 6 bases at V and 8 bases at J; junction bases unmatched: 8. The CDR3 nucleotides are TGTGCCATCAGAGTGGAGGGACAGGGGGGAGGCTACACCTTC. It encodes CAIRVEGQGGGYTF.

The V and J genes are TRBV29-1 and TRBJ2-7; 7 bases agree with TRBD2. This CDR3 is 13 amino acids long. The germline V gene has CDR1 SQVTM and CDR2 ANQGSEA. J was trimmed by 4 bases and V by 3 bases; bases with no gene match: 6. The CDR3 loop reads CSVEKGGEYEQYF. The CDR3 DNA follows: TGCAGCGTTGAGAAGGGAGGGGAATACGAGCAGTACTTC.

This clone has just one count. The same CDR3 also results from other DNA sequences found in this sample. The chain is built from TRBV11-2 and TRBJ1-5, with 8 bases aligning to TRBD1. J was trimmed by 3 bases and V by 6 bases; bases with no gene match: 7. This CDR3 contains 15 residues. In germline, CDR1 is SGHAT, CDR2 FQNNGV. The CDR3 DNA reads as TGTGCCAGCAGTCTTGACAGGGGCATCAATCAGCCCCAGCATTTT. It yields the protein CASSLDRGINQPQHF.

The chain carries TRBV6-5 and TRBJ1-2, with D perhaps TRBD1 (5 bases). This CDR3 has 16 residues. V lost 0 bases and J 5 bases, leaving 16 bases between the germline ends. The germline V gene has CDR1 MNHEY and CDR2 SVGAGI. CDR3 region: CASSYSGGRGWYGYTF. In nucleotides, the CDR3 is TGTGCCAGCAGTTACTCGGGGGGGAGAGGGTGGTATGGCTACACCTTC.

The genes are TRBV18 and TRBJ2-1, with TRBD2 identical over 7 bases. With 6 bases clipped from V and 8 bases from J, the junction kept 16 bases outside the gene matches. Germline-derived CDR1 and CDR2 are KGHSH and LQKENI. The CDR3 runs 16 residues. CDR3: CASSREQGGPIDEQFF. CDR3 nucleotide sequence: TGTGCCAGCTCCCGCGAGCAGGGAGGGCCGATTGATGAGCAGTTCTTC.

J is TRBJ1-2 and V is TRBV7-9; D ambiguous. The V end was cut by 5 bases, the J end by 7 bases, with 11 bases between. Germline CDR1 and CDR2: SEHNR and FQNEAQ (reference sequence). The CDR3 consists of 12 residues. The CDR3 bases are TGTGCCAGCAGCCCCCCTCCTATTGGCTACACCTTC. Translated, it gives CASSPPPIGYTF. Full variable domain (remainder filled in from reference TRBV7-9 and TRBJ1-2): DTGVSQNPRHKITKRGQNVTFRCDPISEHNRLYWYRQTLGQGPEFLTYFQNEAQLEKSRLLSDRFSAERPKGSFSTLEIQRTEQGDSAMYLCASSPPPIGYTFGSGTRLTVV.

This chain connects TRBV5-1 to TRBJ2-7; 7 bases align to TRBD2. Germline CDR1 SGHRS, CDR2 YFSETQ. This CDR3 spans 16 amino acids. V trimming: 1 base; J trimming: 1 base; junction bases outside the gene matches: 8. The CDR3: CASSLTSAGASYEQYF. Here the CDR3 DNA reads TGCGCCAGCAGCTTGACTAGCGCCGGAGCGTCCTACGAGCAGTACTTC. Drawing the rest from reference TRBV5-1 and TRBJ2-7, the complete variable domain is KAGVTQTPRYLIKTRGQQVTLSCSPISGHRSVSWYQQTPGQGLQFLFEYFSETQRNKGNFPGRFSGRQFSNSRSEMNVSTLELGDSALYLCASSLTSAGASYEQYFGPGTRLTVT.

The J gene is TRBJ1-1, the V gene TRBV15; no firm D call. V lost 0 bases, J lost 8 bases, and 10 bases lay in between. The CDR3 extends over 13 amino acids. CDR1 is LNHNV and CDR2 is YYDKDF in the germline V gene (reference sequence). CDR3 sequence: CATSRDRGEEAFF. The CDR3 bases are TGTGCCACCAGCAGAGATCGCGGAGAAGAAGCTTTCTTT.

The gene calls are TRBV6-5 and TRBJ2-3; D possibly corresponds to TRBD2 (6 bases). The CDR3 is 15 amino acids. The germline V and J ends were trimmed by 5 bases and 1 base, with 13 bases remaining between them. Germline assignment: CDR1 MNHEY and CDR2 SVGAGI. For the CDR3, the DNA is TGTGCCAGCAGTAAACGGAGGGGTGGCACAGATACGCAGTATTTT. It codes for CASSKRRGGTDTQYF.

V usage is TRBV19 and J usage is TRBJ2-1; 14 bases are a match to TRBD2. V shed 1 base, J shed 9 bases, and the junction held 5 bases outside the gene matches. From germline, CDR1 is LNHDA and CDR2 SQIVND (reference sequence). The CDR3 has 16 residues. In DNA, the CDR3 is TGTGCCAGTAGTATAGGGGTGGGACTAGCGGGGGTTGAGCAGTTCTTC. As protein: CASSIGVGLAGVEQFF.

The chain joins TRBV9 to TRBJ1-6; D may be TRBD1 (5 bases). Germline V gene data show CDR1 as SGDLS and CDR2 as YYNGEE. The V and J ends lost 3 bases and 5 bases respectively, with 9 bases between them. This CDR3 is 14 amino acids long. CDR3 nucleotides: TGTGCCAGCAGCGGGGGACTGAATAATTCACCCCTCCACTTT. Its protein is CASSGGLNNSPLHF.

The chain employs TRBV6-6 and TRBJ1-5; the D gene is possibly TRBD1 (6 bases). The CDR3 is 14 residues long. V was pared by 4 bases and J by 6 bases, with 13 bases between. Germline CDR1 reads MNHNY; CDR2 reads SVGAGI (reference sequence). The CDR3 bases are TGTGCCAGCAGTTTTCAAGGGGGTTTTCAGCCCCAGCATTTT. It specifies CASSFQGGFQPQHF.

The chain recombines TRBV6-1 with TRBJ2-7; the D is unclear. V lost 3 bases and J lost 7, with 22 bases in between. The CDR3 is made up of 16 amino acids. Per the germline V gene, CDR1 is MNHNS and CDR2 is SASEGT. CDR3: CASSDGRAGPYVEQYF. The CDR3 DNA sequence: TGTGCCAGCAGTGATGGTAGAGCAGGTCCTTACGTGGAGCAGTACTTC.

This clone was found once. The J gene is TRBJ2-7, the V gene TRBV30; TRBD1 matches 7 bases. The V gene end was trimmed by 3 bases and the J gene end by 4 bases; junction bases not matched to a gene: 6. CDR1 and CDR2 from the germline V gene are GTSNPN and SVGIG (reference sequence). The CDR3 contains 13 residues. The CDR3 here is CAWSSGTAYEQYF. The CDR3 DNA reads TGTGCCTGGAGCTCCGGGACAGCATACGAGCAGTACTTC.

The chain carries TRBV9 and TRBJ1-1; no definite D call. The V and J ends lost 4 bases and 1 base respectively, with 11 bases between them. The germline V gene encodes CDR1 SGDLS and CDR2 YYNGEE. This CDR3 comprises 14 residues. CDR3 sequence: CASSLGGGNTEAFF. The CDR3 coding sequence is TGTGCCAGCAGCCTAGGAGGAGGGAACACTGAAGCTTTCTTT.

The chain combines TRBV7-9 with TRBJ2-6, with 9 nucleotides matching TRBD1. V trimming: 4 bases; J trimming: 2 bases; junction bases outside the gene matches: 3. CDR1 is SEHNR, CDR2 FQNEAQ, per germline (reference sequence). The CDR3 is 16 amino acids. The DNA of the CDR3 is TGTGCCAGCAGCTCGAACAGGGGGCCTGGGGCCAACGTCCTGACTTTC. This encodes CASSSNRGPGANVLTF.

The chain combines TRBV19 with TRBJ2-7; 8 nucleotides line up with TRBD1. J lost 7 bases, V lost 5 bases, and 16 bases had no gene match. CDR1 is LNHDA and CDR2 is SQIVND in the germline V gene (reference sequence). CDR3 size: 16 residues. CDR3 sequence (DNA): TGTGCCAGTAGTGCAAACGGACAGGGCGCGAGGGGGGAGCAGTACTTC. This translates into CASSANGQGARGEQYF.

The rearrangement joins TRBV2 to TRBJ2-1; 15 bases are shared with TRBD2. The CDR3 is 20 amino acids. Germline CDR1 SNHLY, CDR2 FYNNEI. The ends lost 3 bases at V and 3 bases at J; junction bases unmatched: 12. The CDR3 region has the DNA TGTGCCAGCAGTGAGCAAGGACTAGCGGGGGGGCCCGGAATCTACAATGAGCAGTTCTTC. This sequence encodes CASSEQGLAGGPGIYNEQFF.

This clone was seen many times. The chain is built from TRBV5-1 and TRBJ2-7; 9 bases line up with TRBD1. Germline assignment: CDR1 SGHRS and CDR2 YFSETQ. J gave up 6 bases and V 5 bases, and 9 bases lay outside the gene matches. CDR3 length equals 14 residues. As DNA, the CDR3 is TGCGCCAGCAGATCCGGGACAGGGTCTCTCGAGCAGTACTTC. This codes for CASRSGTGSLEQYF.

This chain connects TRBV5-6 to TRBJ2-5, with 9 bases aligning to TRBD1. Germline trimming cut 1 base from V and 0 bases from J; bases unmatched to any gene: 4. This CDR3 comprises 16 residues. In germline, CDR1 is SGHDT, CDR2 YYEEEE. This chain's CDR3 is CASSLRDRDYQETQYF. The CDR3 DNA follows: TGTGCCAGCAGCTTGCGGGACAGGGACTACCAAGAGACCCAGTACTTC.

This chain connects TRBV12-5 to TRBJ2-5, with D hard to call. There are 11 residues in the CDR3. Germline V lookup: CDR1 LGHNT, CDR2 FRNRAP. V shed 8 bases and J shed 2 bases, with 6 bases lying between them. CDR3 coding DNA: TGTGCTAGTTCCAGGCAAGAGACCCAGTACTTC. Amino acid sequence: CASSRQETQYF.